A selection of T cell receptor beta chains follows, all from one sample in a study of blood T cell repertoires in COVID-19. Assay used: immunoSEQ multiplex PCR; TCRdb lists only in-frame clones, some missing. The table shows 150,000 to 200,000 clones, with approximately 84% occurring only once. The sequencing sample was made of peripheral blood. All receptors derive from a human donor with acute or convalescent COVID-19. The donor label of this sample is uncertain. CDR3s include the opening cysteine and the closing phenylalanine or tryptophan.

>TRBJ1-1|13|TRBV6-6
CASRGSGGTEAFF
>TRBJ2-7|15|TRBV19
CASSIDWRGPYEQYF
>TRBJ1-4|14|TRBV2
CASRRTEGNEKLFF
>TRBJ2-2|16|TRBV9
CASSVGDRTNTGELFF
>TRBJ2-2|16|TRBV19
CASSRLSGGGTGELFF
>TRBJ1-1|13|TRBV2
CASRRQGPTEAFF
>TRBJ2-1|13|TRBV12-5
CASGREGPNEQFF
>TRBJ2-5|18|TRBV19
CASSPRGSGRAWGETQYF
>TRBJ2-5|14|TRBV10-3
CAISDPGLQETQYF
>TRBJ2-2|15|TRBV21-1
CASSISGMNTGELFF
>TRBJ1-6|16|TRBV3-1/TRBV3-2
CASSQETGGKGSPLHF
>TRBJ1-1|15|TRBV3-1/TRBV3-2
CASSQVSRMNTEAFF
>TRBJ1-1|13|TRBV7-9
CASSLQENTEAFF
>TRBJ2-7|15|TRBV7-2
CASSLASGGSYEQYF
>TRBJ1-1|14|TRBV5-1
CASSSTGQLSEAFF
>TRBJ2-5|14|TRBV19
CASTDGTHPETQYF
>TRBJ1-4|15|TRBV24-1
CATSDPGQGDEKLFF
>TRBJ2-5|14|TRBV5-6
CASSLTGGSETQYF
>TRBJ1-2|15|TRBV2
CASSEIPDRAGGYTF
>TRBJ2-7|16|TRBV5-6
CASESGGGRSSYEQYF
>TRBJ2-2|18|TRBV7-3
CASSENPGQGANTGELFF
>TRBJ2-2|16|TRBV7-6
CASSLEGQGSTGELFF
>TRBJ2-6|15|TRBV19
CASSTGGSGANVLTF
>TRBJ2-1|16|TRBV6-2/TRBV6-3
CASSSGTSLSYNEQFF
>TRBJ1-2|13|TRBV27
CASSPAGAYGYTF
>TRBJ2-7|15|TRBV6-5
CASSTGTSGAYEQYF
>TRBJ1-1|12|TRBV28
CASSGLLTEAFF
>TRBJ1-5|17|TRBV23-1
CASSPYNRAHSNQPQHF
>TRBJ2-7|14|TRBV19
CASRGQGSSYEQYF